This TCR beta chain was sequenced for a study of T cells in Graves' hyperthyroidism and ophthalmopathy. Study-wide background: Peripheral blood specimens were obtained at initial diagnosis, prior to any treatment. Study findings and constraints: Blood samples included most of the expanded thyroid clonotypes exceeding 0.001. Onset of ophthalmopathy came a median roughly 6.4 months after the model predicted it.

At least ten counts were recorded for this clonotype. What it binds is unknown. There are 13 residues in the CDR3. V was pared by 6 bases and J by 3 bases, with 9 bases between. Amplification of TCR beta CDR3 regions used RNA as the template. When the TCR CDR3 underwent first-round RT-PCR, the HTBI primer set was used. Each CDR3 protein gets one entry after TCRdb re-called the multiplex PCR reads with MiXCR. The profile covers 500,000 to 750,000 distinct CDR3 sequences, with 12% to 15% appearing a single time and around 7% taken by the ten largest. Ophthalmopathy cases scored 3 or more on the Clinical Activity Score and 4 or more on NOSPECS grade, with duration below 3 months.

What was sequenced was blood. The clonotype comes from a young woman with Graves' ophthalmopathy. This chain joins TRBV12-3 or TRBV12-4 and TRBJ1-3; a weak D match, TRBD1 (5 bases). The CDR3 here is CASSGTVGNTIYF. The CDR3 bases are TGTGCCAGCAGCGGGACCGTTGGAAACACCATATATTTT.